Listed below are T cell receptor beta chains from one sample, sequenced in a study of CD8+ T cells in alopecia areata. Clones were read by immunoSEQ multiplex PCR, and TCRdb kept only the in-frame ones, dropping some. The table has 90,000 to 150,000 clones, more than 45% seen once. Here the sequenced sample was CD4+ T cells sorted from blood, taken at week 4, from a patient treated with tofacitinib. The receptors derive from a human donor with alopecia areata. Both conserved end residues are part of each CDR3. A D gene is named only where the DNA matches it firmly. Size values are once, few and many counts, or a class for expanded clones, and some rows have none.

d_call j_call clone_size v_call cdr3_length cdr3_aa cdr3_nt
- TRBJ2-2 few TRBV30 11 CAWSFTGELFF TGTGCCTGGAGTTTCACCGGGGAGCTGTTTTTT
- TRBJ2-7 - TRBV25-1 11 CASSELIKQYF TGTGCCAGCAGTGAATTAATCAAGCAGTACTTC
TRBD2 TRBJ2-3 - TRBV7-8 16 CASSFYLAGVTDTQYF TGTGCCAGCAGCTTTTACCTAGCGGGGGTCACAGATACGCAGTATTTT
- TRBJ2-2 - TRBV30 15 CAWSVGSPNTGELFF TGTGCCTGGAGTGTCGGGAGCCCGAACACCGGGGAGCTGTTTTTT
- TRBJ2-1 - TRBV5-1 14 CASSLSGPTREQFF TGCGCCAGCAGCTTGTCCGGCCCCACTAGGGAGCAGTTCTTC
- TRBJ2-1 - TRBV25-1 11 CASSGYSEQFF TGTGCCAGCAGTGGGTACTCTGAGCAGTTCTTC
- TRBJ1-2 few TRBV30 15 CAWSYGPLRDHGYTF TGTGCCTGGAGTTATGGACCCCTTCGAGACCATGGCTACACCTTC
- TRBJ2-6 - TRBV2 15 CASTPRVSGANVLTF TGTGCCAGCACCCCCAGGGTCTCTGGGGCCAACGTCCTGACTTTC
- TRBJ2-4 - TRBV9 13 CASSMESLGIQYF TGTGCCAGCTCCATGGAGAGCCTGGGGATTCAGTACTTC
- TRBJ2-4 - TRBV19 14 CASVSLLAKNIQYF TGTGCCAGTGTATCCCTCCTAGCCAAAAACATTCAGTACTTC
- TRBJ2-7 - TRBV6-5 11 CASSYTEKWYF TGTGCCAGCAGTTACACGGAGAAGTGGTACTTC
- TRBJ1-1 - TRBV29-1 15 CSAQTELDANTEAFF TGCAGCGCCCAGACAGAACTCGACGCGAACACTGAAGCTTTCTTT
- TRBJ2-5 - TRBV7-2 16 CASSSWGIQGKETQYF TGTGCCAGCAGCTCATGGGGAATTCAGGGGAAAGAGACCCAGTACTTC
- TRBJ1-3 - TRBV30 14 CAWSGGHSGNTIYF TGTGCCTGGAGTGGGGGACATTCTGGAAACACCATATATTTT
- TRBJ2-3 - TRBV5-1 13 CASSYGDTDTQYF TGCGCCAGCAGTTACGGGGACACAGATACGCAGTATTTT
- TRBJ2-7 few TRBV28 15 CASSGSGESPYEQYF TGTGCCAGCAGCGGCTCAGGGGAATCCCCCTACGAGCAGTACTTC
- TRBJ2-3 few TRBV19 16 CASSIDRWGLEDTQYF TGTGCCAGTAGTATAGATCGATGGGGGCTTGAAGATACGCAGTATTTT
- TRBJ2-1 - TRBV7-2 14 CASSPLGTTNEQFF TGTGCCAGCAGCCCGTTGGGGACCACCAATGAGCAGTTCTTC